These T cell receptor beta chains were read from a single sample in a study of T cell responses to AZD1222 COVID-19 vaccine. Generated by immunoSEQ multiplex PCR, the TCRdb table keeps only in-frame clones and is missing some. The sample includes fewer than 300,000 clones, 90% to 95% seen only once; the top ten take around 0.5%. The specimen comprised peripheral blood, sampled on day 0 of AZD1222 vaccination. Source of these receptors: an adult in good health. Each CDR3 is given with its conserved first and last residue. A D gene is named only where the DNA matches it firmly. Clone size is stated in some rows and not others, as once, few, many or a class when expanded.

v_gene,abundance,d_gene,j_gene,CDR3nt,CDR3aa
TRBV3-1/TRBV3-2,.,.,TRBJ1-2,TGTGCCAGCAGCCAAGACCTCCAGGGAACTGGCTACACCTTC,CASSQDLQGTGYTF
TRBV28,.,TRBD1,TRBJ1-6,TGTGCCAGCAGTACCGGACAGGGTTCGACACCCCTCCACTTT,CASSTGQGSTPLHF
TRBV19,.,TRBD1,TRBJ2-7,TGTGCCACTGCGACAGGGGTGAACGAGCAGTACTTC,CATATGVNEQYF
TRBV3-1/TRBV3-2,.,TRBD2,TRBJ2-3,TGTGCCAGCAGCCTACTAAGGGCGGGGGGCACAGATACGCAGTATTTT,CASSLLRAGGTDTQYF
TRBV18,once,TRBD2,TRBJ2-1,TGTGCCAGCTCATCCGGGACTAGTAATGAGCAGTTCTTC,CASSSGTSNEQFF
TRBV5-1,.,.,TRBJ2-2,TGCGCCAGCAGCTTTGTCAGGGGAGATACCGGGGAGCTGTTTTTT,CASSFVRGDTGELFF
TRBV2,.,TRBD2,TRBJ2-7,TGTGCCAGCAGTGAAGAGCTAGCGGACTACGAGCAGTACTTC,CASSEELADYEQYF
TRBV19,once,.,TRBJ2-5,TGTGCCAGTAGTATTGCGGAGACCCAGTACTTC,CASSIAETQYF
TRBV29-1,.,TRBD2,TRBJ2-3,TGCAGCGTTGGGGGGGGAGACAGATCCACTAGCACAGATACGCAGTATTTT,CSVGGGDRSTSTDTQYF
TRBV20-1,.,.,TRBJ1-1,TGCAGTGCTAGTATTCCGGGGAACACTGAAGCTTTCTTT,CSASIPGNTEAFF
TRBV5-5,.,.,TRBJ1-1,TGTGCCAGCAGCCTAGGGACGGGGAACACTGAAGCTTTCTTT,CASSLGTGNTEAFF
TRBV6-5,.,.,TRBJ1-2,TGTGCCAGCGGGGGACACAGTGGCTACACCTTC,CASGGHSGYTF
TRBV11-2,.,.,TRBJ2-2,TGTGCCAGCAGCTTAGCGGGGGCGAACACCGGGGAGCTGTTTTTT,CASSLAGANTGELFF
TRBV9,.,.,TRBJ1-4,TGTGCCAGCACCAAAGGACAAGATTTTGCAACTAATGAAAAACTGTTTTTT,CASTKGQDFATNEKLFF
TRBV2,.,.,TRBJ1-4,TGTGCCAGCAGAACCACCGGGGTTGGAAAACTGTTTTTT,CASRTTGVGKLFF
TRBV2,once,.,TRBJ2-5,TGTGCCAGCGGAGGACATCAAGAGACCCAGTACTTC,CASGGHQETQYF
TRBV6-5,.,.,TRBJ1-1,TGTGCCAGCAGTTACTCGGAGGGGGGGAACACTGAAGCTTTCTTT,CASSYSEGGNTEAFF
TRBV6-5,.,TRBD1,TRBJ2-7,TGTGCCAGCAGTTATTCCGGGACAGTGTCATACGAGCAGTACTTC,CASSYSGTVSYEQYF
TRBV28,.,TRBD1,TRBJ1-2,TGTGCCAGCACCACTCAGGGGGCGCGGGGCTACACCTTC,CASTTQGARGYTF
TRBV28,.,.,TRBJ1-2,TGTGCCAGCAGTTCCTCCGGGGGATTAGGGGGCTACACCTTC,CASSSSGGLGGYTF
TRBV7-2,.,.,TRBJ1-2,TGTGCCAGCAGCTTGTTTGGGAGCAACCGGGCAGCCGTTAACTATGGCTACACCTTC,CASSLFGSNRAAVNYGYTF
TRBV5-1,.,TRBD1,TRBJ1-4,TGCGCCAGCAGCTGGGCGACAGGGCCTAATGAAAAACTGTTTTTT,CASSWATGPNEKLFF
TRBV10-3,.,TRBD1,TRBJ2-2,TGTGCCATCAGTGACCCGGACAGGGGAGTGTTGGTCACCGGGGAGCTGTTTTTT,CAISDPDRGVLVTGELFF
TRBV19,.,.,TRBJ1-4,TGTGCCAGTAGCAATCCCTCAACAGGAGGGGAAAAACTGTTTTTT,CASSNPSTGGEKLFF
TRBV4-3,few,TRBD1,TRBJ2-7,TGCGCCAGCAGCCCGGGACAGGGGTTTTCCTACGAGCAGTACTTC,CASSPGQGFSYEQYF
TRBV6-5,.,.,TRBJ1-4,TGTGCCAGCAGTTACTCGAGGGGCCCGTCGGCAAAACTGTTTTTT,CASSYSRGPSAKLFF
TRBV18,.,.,TRBJ2-7,TGTGCCAGCTCACCGAACCCTGGGCCCGAGCAGTACTTC,CASSPNPGPEQYF
TRBV5-6,.,.,TRBJ2-1,TGTGCCAGCAGCTTACCCCTCCGGGTGTCAGGCTCCTACAATGAGCAGTTCTTC,CASSLPLRVSGSYNEQFF
TRBV6-5,.,.,TRBJ1-2,TGTGCCAGCAGGCGATGGGAGGACTATGGCTACACCTTC,CASRRWEDYGYTF
TRBV14,.,.,TRBJ1-6,TGTGCCAGCAGCCAAGATCAGGGACCGGATTCACCCCTCCACTTT,CASSQDQGPDSPLHF
TRBV6-5,.,.,TRBJ1-2,TGTGCCAGCAGTTGGGGGGGGGCCACCCCTTATGGCTACACCTTC,CASSWGGATPYGYTF
TRBV2,.,TRBD2,TRBJ2-7,TGTGCCAGCAGCCTACCCGGACTAGCGGTCCACGAGCAGTACTTC,CASSLPGLAVHEQYF
TRBV19,.,.,TRBJ2-7,TGTGCCAGTAGTTTCCGACACGACTACGAGCAGTACTTC,CASSFRHDYEQYF
TRBV2,once,TRBD1,TRBJ2-7,TGTGCCAGCAGCCTGGACAGGCACGACGAGCAGTACTTC,CASSLDRHDEQYF
TRBV15,.,.,TRBJ1-3,TGTGCCACCAGCAATGGGGGCACTGGAAACACCATATATTTT,CATSNGGTGNTIYF
TRBV28,.,.,TRBJ2-7,TGTGCCAGCAGGGGATTAGCGGCGGGGGAGCAGTACTTC,CASRGLAAGEQYF
TRBV9,.,.,TRBJ1-2,TGTGCCAGCAGCGTAGCCAGGGAACCTAACTATGGCTACACCTTC,CASSVAREPNYGYTF
TRBV18,.,.,TRBJ1-1,TGTGCCAGCTCATCGGGGGGTCGGGACACTGAAGCTTTCTTT,CASSSGGRDTEAFF
TRBV2,.,.,TRBJ1-6,TGTGCCAGCAGGAAGGACAGTTATAATTCACCCCTCCACTTT,CASRKDSYNSPLHF
TRBV5-6,.,.,TRBJ1-4,TGTGCCAGCAGCCTGGGGCCGGGGGTAGGTTCTAATGAAAAACTGTTTTTT,CASSLGPGVGSNEKLFF